Presented here are 5 T cell receptor beta chains from one specimen sequenced in a study of T cells expressing NK-cell markers. TCRdb reprocessed the 5' RACE reads, with one entry per CDR3 protein and no DNA. This sample lists some 460,000 distinct CDR3 sequences; its ten largest clones have almost 1.5%. Sequencing input: blood T cells: a sorted CD56 or NKG2C T cell subset, CD4+ or CD8+ T cells, or bulk PBMC T cells (not recorded which). These receptors were collected from a woman between 45 and 65 years old in good health.

V gene TRBV12-3 or TRBV12-4 combines with J gene TRBJ2-7; no DNA is available, so the TRBD2 call from TCRdb remains unchecked. CDR3 length equals 18 residues. The CDR3 sequence: CASSPPGLAGVSPYEQYF.

CDR3 protein: CASSLDKQGAHEQYF. This chain connects TRBV3-1 to TRBJ2-7; TCRdb calls TRBD1, which cannot be checked without DNA. This CDR3 is 15 amino acids long. Germline V gives CDR1 LGHDT, CDR2 YNNKEL (reference sequence).

The CDR3 region is CATSTSGRGQTYEQYF. The rearrangement joins TRBV15 to TRBJ2-7; TCRdb names TRBD1, which stays unverified in the absence of DNA. The CDR3 sequence is 16 residues long. The V gene's germline CDR1 is LNHNV and CDR2 YYDKDF (reference sequence).

V and J are TRBV2 and TRBJ2-1; absent DNA, TCRdb's TRBD2 call cannot be checked. This CDR3 is built from 15 residues. Germline CDR1 is SNHLY and CDR2 is FYNNEI. This chain's CDR3 is CASSESGGSVDEQFF.

The CDR3 loop is CASSPWGTGGYDTQYF. The chain has TRBV5-6 and TRBJ2-3; TCRdb outputs TRBD1, but without DNA this stays unchecked. There are 16 residues in the CDR3. Germline V gene data show CDR1 as SGHDT and CDR2 as YYEEEE.